This T cell receptor beta chain was identified during a study of CD8 T cells in ankylosing spondylitis. This clonotype was counted only a few times. Antigen specificity is unknown. Study-level results: Prior literature has documented some motif variants in synovial fluid and blood from reactive arthritis. Significant enrichment of disease-linked clones was reportedly seen in matched ankylosing spondylitis synovial fluid. Blood of patients with ankylosing spondylitis appeared to be characterized by a TCR beta motif of eight highly homologous variants. Disease-linked clones bore a CD8+ phenotype, appearing relatively rarely in peripheral blood.

Molecular-barcoded quantitative 5'-RACE produced these TCR beta libraries. TCRdb independently ran MiXCR on the 5' RACE reads; one entry per CDR3 protein. The sample carries about 450,000 distinct CDR3 sequences, more than 25% recorded once. The ends were cut back, 2 bases at V and 1 base at J, with 7 bases in the middle. This CDR3 contains 14 residues. Germline V gene lookup returns CDR1 LGHDT and CDR2 YNNKEL (reference sequence). The sequenced sample was blood, either unsorted or a sorted T cell fraction (not recorded which). The sequence was collected from a male donor with ankylosing spondylitis. This chain uses TRBV3-1 with TRBJ2-3; a possible D gene is TRBD2 (5 bases). CDR3 loop: CASSQSGGTDTQYF. The CDR3 DNA reads TGTGCCAGCAGCCAAAGCGGAGGCACAGATACGCAGTATTTT.